This T cell receptor beta chain originates from a study of cytomegalovirus exposure and HLA in healthy donors. About the research overall: The use of the same platform for the approximately 130 validation repertoires and the 666 first-cohort repertoires was reported by a later analysis. Whole-study findings and limits: Reported performance of the classifier showed diagnosis of cytomegalovirus status with high specificity and sensitivity. Altogether, some 160 TCR beta chains were recorded as cytomegalovirus-associated.

The donors belonged to the roughly 120-subject validation cohort, separate from the roughly 710-subject first cohort. Clones were sequenced by immunoSEQ multiplex PCR, and TCRdb holds only the in-frame ones, with some missing. The sample lists roughly 140,000 clones, roughly 89% seen once, with 2.5% to 4% in the top ten. Germline values: CDR1 SGHRS, CDR2 YFSETQ. This CDR3 has 13 residues. Trimming took 6 bases from V and 0 from J, leaving 8 bases between them. As to this clone: Its specificity is unknown.

This clonotype originated in a woman younger than 30 in good health and CMV-seropositive. This chain connects TRBV5-1 to TRBJ2-3; perhaps TRBD1 as D (6 bases). Sequenced material: PBMCs. CDR3 region: CASTQGSTDTQYF. DNA of the CDR3: TGCGCCAGCACCCAGGGGAGCACAGATACGCAGTATTTT.